The 18 T cell receptor beta chains presented below share a single source sample, sequenced in a study of blood T cell repertoires in COVID-19. TCRdb's copy holds only in-frame clones and misses some; the assay was immunoSEQ multiplex PCR. Of just under 60,000 clones listed, under 80% are singletons. Sequenced: peripheral blood. These receptor sequences come from a human donor in a cohort sampled during active COVID-19.

J is TRBJ2-2 and V is TRBV7-2; tentatively, D is TRBD2 (6 bases). The CDR3 is 17 amino acids. The germline gives CDR1 SGHTA, CDR2 FQGNSA. Between the trimmed V and J ends, which lost 5 bases and 6 bases, there was a span of 22 bases. The CDR3: CASSLNRLGSVSGELFF. The DNA for the CDR3 is TGTGCCAGCAGCCTCAACAGGCTCGGGAGTGTGTCCGGGGAGCTGTTTTTT.

This clone was observed a single time. This sequence joins TRBV27 and TRBJ2-1; 10 nucleotides align to TRBD2. Germline V gene lookup returns CDR1 MNHEY and CDR2 SMNVEV (reference sequence). With 4 bases clipped from V and 4 bases from J, the junction kept 7 bases outside the gene matches. This CDR3 has 16 residues. The CDR3 DNA follows: TGTGCCAGCAGTTCATTTGTAGCGGGAGGATACAATGAGCAGTTCTTC. It translates to CASSSFVAGGYNEQFF.

The rearrangement uses TRBV28 and TRBJ1-5; weak D call: TRBD1 (6 bases). This CDR3 region has 14 residues. Trimming removed 7 bases at V and 0 bases at J, with 10 bases between. Germline CDR1 is MDHEN and CDR2 is SYDVKM. CDR3 residues: CASIRGYSNQPQHF. CDR3 nucleotides: TGTGCCAGCATCAGGGGATATAGCAATCAGCCCCAGCATTTT.

This clone has only a few counts. The chain is built from TRBV6-4 and TRBJ2-6; 7 bases agree with TRBD1. The junction had 8 bases not matched to a gene; V was cut back by 6 bases and J by 3 bases. The CDR3 length is 16 residues. Germline-derived CDR1 and CDR2 are MRHNA and SNTAGT. The CDR3 bases are TGTGCCAGCAGACAAGGGGGCGCGGATGGGGCCAACGTCCTGACTTTC. The encoded protein is CASRQGGADGANVLTF.

This clone was picked up a small number of times. Other nucleotide sequences from this sample produce the same CDR3. The rearrangement uses TRBV5-1 and TRBJ1-5; 7 positions agree with TRBD1. V gave up 5 bases and J gave up 5 bases; unmatched junction bases: 4. The CDR3 sequence is 13 residues long. Germline V gene sequence: CDR1 SGHRS, CDR2 YFSETQ. CDR3 loop: CASSTDRDQPQHF. The DNA of the CDR3 is TGCGCCAGCAGTACCGACAGGGATCAGCCCCAGCATTTT.

The J gene is TRBJ1-1, the V gene TRBV6-1, with 7 bases fitting TRBD1. With 5 bases clipped from V and 3 bases from J, the junction kept 6 bases outside the gene matches. Germline CDR1 reads MNHNS; CDR2 reads SASEGT. CDR3 size: 14 residues. The CDR3 DNA is TGTGCCAGCAGTTATCGAGGACAGGACACTGAAGCTTTCTTT. This encodes CASSYRGQDTEAFF.

The J gene is TRBJ1-5, the V gene TRBV7-8; TRBD1 might be the D (6 bases). The V and J ends lost 1 base and 4 bases respectively, with 11 bases between them. The CDR3 length is 15 residues. Per the germline V gene, CDR1 is SGHVS and CDR2 is FQNEAQ. The CDR3, as DNA: TGTGCCAGCAGCTTAGAGGGGGGGACAAATCAGCCCCAGCATTTT. Translation: CASSLEGGTNQPQHF.

The genes are TRBV28 and TRBJ2-3, with D perhaps matching TRBD2 (5 bases). Germline assignment: CDR1 MDHEN and CDR2 SYDVKM. Between the trimmed V and J ends, which lost 6 bases and 0 bases, there was a span of 16 bases. The CDR3 is 16 residues long. CDR3 in DNA: TGTGCCAGCAGCCCCTCGGGGAGATCTAGCACAGATACGCAGTATTTT. This translates into CASSPSGRSSTDTQYF.

The V call is TRBV5-6, the J call TRBJ2-1; weak D call: TRBD1 (6 bases). The CDR3 sequence is 14 residues long. Trimming removed 4 bases at V and 3 bases at J, with 11 bases between. Germline CDR1 and CDR2: SGHDT and YYEEEE. CDR3 nucleotide sequence: TGTGCCAGCAGCCCCTGGACAGTCTACAATGAGCAGTTCTTC. It yields the protein CASSPWTVYNEQFF.

J is TRBJ1-2 and V is TRBV5-1; 7 nucleotides line up with TRBD1. This CDR3 is built from 13 residues. With V trimmed by 3 bases and J by 8 bases, 7 bases remained unmatched. CDR1 is SGHRS and CDR2 is YFSETQ in the germline V gene. CDR3 residues: CASSSGGRLGYTF. In DNA, the CDR3 is TGCGCCAGCAGCTCAGGGGGACGATTGGGCTACACCTTC.

A single count supports this clone. This chain links TRBV3-1 (or the pseudogene TRBV3-2) with TRBJ2-2; a possible D gene is TRBD2 (5 bases). CDR1 LGHDT and CDR2 YNNKEL come from the germline V gene (reference sequence). V lost 4 bases, J lost 7 bases, and 13 bases lay in between. This CDR3 has 14 amino acids. CDR3 DNA sequence: TGTGCCAGCAGCCCCCTACACCGGGGCGGGGAGCTGTTTTTT. This sequence encodes CASSPLHRGGELFF.

This chain connects TRBV5-1 to TRBJ1-2; D is perhaps TRBD1 (6 bases). CDR1 SGHRS and CDR2 YFSETQ come from the germline V gene. This CDR3 has 15 residues. Between the trimmed V and J ends, which lost 1 base and 7 bases, there was a span of 17 bases. CDR3 DNA sequence: TGCGCCAGCAGCTTGTCCTCTCGGGGGGCCCGTGGCTACACCTTC. Its protein product is CASSLSSRGARGYTF.

The V call is TRBV6-2 or TRBV6-3, the J call TRBJ2-7; 7 nucleotides align to TRBD2. J gave up 11 bases and V 2 bases, and 21 bases lay outside the gene matches. The germline gives CDR1 MNHEY, CDR2 SVGEGT. The CDR3 spans 17 residues. The CDR3 DNA sequence: TGTGCCAGCAGTTACGCCCCCGTGGTAGCGGGCTACGGGTCGAAGTACTTC. Translating it yields CASSYAPVVAGYGSKYF.

The count of this clone is one. This chain uses TRBV20-1 with TRBJ1-5; D remains ambiguous. This CDR3 has 16 amino acids. Trimming shortened V by 3 bases and J by 0 bases, and 15 bases separated the two germline ends. Germline V CDR1 and CDR2: DFQATT, SNEGSKA (reference sequence). Written as DNA, the CDR3 is TGCAGTGCTAGTGGGCGGGGTAGCTATAGCAATCAGCCCCAGCATTTT. Its protein product is CSASGRGSYSNQPQHF.

The chain employs TRBV28 and TRBJ2-7; 8 bases align to TRBD2. V gave up 4 bases and J gave up 4 bases; unmatched junction bases: 9. The CDR3 runs 15 residues. CDR1 and CDR2 from the germline V gene are MDHEN and SYDVKM. CDR3 in DNA: TGTGCCAGCAGTTCTGCAGGGACTAGGTCTTACGAGCAGTACTTC. Translating gives CASSSAGTRSYEQYF. The full variable domain, rest sourced from reference TRBV28 and TRBJ2-7, is DVKVTQSSRYLVKRTGEKVFLECVQDMDHENMFWYRQDPGLGLRLIYFSYDVKMKEKGDIPEGYSVSREKKERFSLILESASTNQTSMYLCASSSAGTRSYEQYFGPGTRLTVT.

Only one count was recorded for this clone. V and J are TRBV7-9 and TRBJ2-4; 9 nucleotides line up with TRBD1. Germline V gene data show CDR1 as SEHNR and CDR2 as FQNEAQ (reference sequence). The CDR3 is 17 amino acids. Trimming removed 2 bases from V and 7 bases from J; junction bases left unmatched: 12. The CDR3 reads CASSLKGQGFGENIQYF. The DNA of the CDR3 is TGTGCCAGCAGCTTAAAGGGACAGGGATTCGGAGAGAACATTCAGTACTTC.

The chain is built from TRBV27 and TRBJ1-2, with D possibly TRBD1 on 6 matching bases. Trimming cost V 5 bases and J 4 bases, with 11 bases left between them. The germline CDR1 and CDR2 sequences are MNHEY and SMNVEV (reference sequence). CDR3 length equals 13 residues. The CDR3 is CASSAQGPYGYTF. The CDR3 bases are TGTGCCAGCAGTGCACAGGGCCCCTATGGCTACACCTTC.

This clone was recorded a few times. The rearrangement links TRBV3-1 (or the pseudogene TRBV3-2) to TRBJ2-3; D unresolved. V was clipped by 1 base and J by 7 bases, with 6 bases between them. Germline V gives CDR1 LGHDT, CDR2 YNNKEL (reference sequence). The CDR3 consists of 12 residues. The CDR3 here is CASSQGRNTQYF. The CDR3 DNA follows: TGTGCCAGCAGCCAAGGGCGGAATACGCAGTATTTT.